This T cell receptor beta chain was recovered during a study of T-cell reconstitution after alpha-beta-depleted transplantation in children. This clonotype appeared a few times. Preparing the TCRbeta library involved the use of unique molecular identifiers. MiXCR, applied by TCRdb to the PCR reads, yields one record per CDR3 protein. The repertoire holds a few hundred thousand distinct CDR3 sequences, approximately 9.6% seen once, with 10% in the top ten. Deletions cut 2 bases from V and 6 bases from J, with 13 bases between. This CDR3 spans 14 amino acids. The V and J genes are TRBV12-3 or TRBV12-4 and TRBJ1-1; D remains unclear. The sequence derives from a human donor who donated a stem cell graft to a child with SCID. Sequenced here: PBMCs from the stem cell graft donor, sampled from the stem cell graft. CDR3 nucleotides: TGTGCCAGCAGTTTATCCGGGTCTGTGGCTGAAGCTTTCTTT. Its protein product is CASSLSGSVAEAFF.